The 15 T cell receptor beta chains listed next were all sequenced from one sample in a study of cytomegalovirus exposure and HLA in healthy donors. Profiled with immunoSEQ multiplex PCR; TCRdb holds only in-frame clones, not every one. The sample carries approximately 170,000 clones, 85% recorded once. Sequencing was done on a sample of PBMCs. All receptors derive from a young man in good health and CMV-seropositive.

In this sample, this clone turned up a few times. The chain carries TRBV19 and TRBJ2-7, with TRBD2 identical over 13 bases. The CDR3 spans 14 residues. The V gene's germline CDR1 is LNHDA and CDR2 SQIVND (reference sequence). Trimming at V came to 8 bases and at J to 4 bases, leaving 5 bases not matched to a gene. The CDR3 reads CASARTSGSYEQYF. CDR3 coding DNA: TGTGCCAGTGCCCGGACTAGCGGGAGTTACGAGCAGTACTTC.

The J gene is TRBJ1-5, the V gene TRBV28; 10 nucleotides match TRBD1. J gave up 6 bases and V 5 bases, and 4 bases lay outside the gene matches. From germline, CDR1 is MDHEN and CDR2 SYDVKM. CDR3 size: 14 residues. The CDR3 loop reads CASSPGQGPQPQHF. The CDR3 DNA sequence: TGTGCCAGCAGTCCGGGACAGGGGCCTCAGCCCCAGCATTTT. Together with reference TRBV28 and TRBJ1-5, the CDR3 gives the full variable domain: DVKVTQSSRYLVKRTGEKVFLECVQDMDHENMFWYRQDPGLGLRLIYFSYDVKMKEKGDIPEGYSVSREKKERFSLILESASTNQTSMYLCASSPGQGPQPQHFGDGTRLSIL.

The table lists this clone with a few counts. This chain links TRBV5-1 with TRBJ1-1; 7 nucleotides line up with TRBD1. The V gene end was trimmed by 3 bases and the J gene end by 5 bases; junction bases not matched to a gene: 10. CDR1 SGHRS and CDR2 YFSETQ come from the germline V gene. This CDR3 is built from 15 residues. The CDR3 region has the DNA TGCGCCAGCAGCTCAGAAGGGGGCGCTAGGACTGAAGCTTTCTTT. Translated, it gives CASSSEGGARTEAFF.

This clone was seen more than once but under ten times. The chain combines TRBV7-3 with TRBJ1-3, with 8 bases identical to TRBD1. The CDR3 has 15 residues. V dropped 4 bases and J dropped 2; count of bases not matched to a gene: 4. Germline V gene data show CDR1 as SGHTA and CDR2 as FQGTGA. CDR3 in DNA: TGTGCCAGCAGCTCAGACAGGGGAGCTGGAAACACCATATATTTT. Translation gives CASSSDRGAGNTIYF. The full variable domain, rest sourced from reference TRBV7-3 and TRBJ1-3, is GAGVSQTPSNKVTEKGKYVELRCDPISGHTALYWYRQSLGQGPEFLIYFQGTGAADDSGLPNDRFFAVRPEGSVSTLKIQRTERGDSAVYLCASSSDRGAGNTIYFGEGSWLTVV.

This clone has more than one count but fewer than ten. The same CDR3 also results from other DNA sequences found in this sample. The genes are TRBV18 and TRBJ1-1; 10 bases agree with TRBD1. Germline V CDR1 and CDR2: KGHSH, LQKENI. The CDR3 is made up of 16 amino acids. Trimming cost V 1 base and J 1 base; bases outside gene matches: 3. Here the CDR3 reads CASSPRDRGSNTEAFF. The CDR3 coding sequence is TGTGCCAGCTCACCACGGGACAGGGGTTCGAACACTGAAGCTTTCTTT.

V gene TRBV18 combines with J gene TRBJ2-2; 7 positions match TRBD1. This CDR3 spans 16 amino acids. The germline CDR1 and CDR2 sequences are KGHSH and LQKENI. Trimming took 3 bases from V and 6 from J; bases not matched to a gene: 10. The CDR3 nucleotides are TGTGCCAGCTCACCCCCGGGGAAGGGGGCCGCCGGGGAGCTGTTTTTT. It is translated as CASSPPGKGAAGELFF.

V gene TRBV27 combines with J gene TRBJ2-1; 8 nucleotides line up with TRBD1. V gave up 2 bases and J gave up 10 bases; unmatched junction bases: 7. The CDR3 has 14 amino acids. From germline, CDR1 is MNHEY and CDR2 SMNVEV (reference sequence). CDR3: CASSLGQGLGEQFF. In DNA, the CDR3 is TGTGCCAGCAGTTTAGGACAGGGATTGGGGGAGCAGTTCTTC.

The chain is built from TRBV28 and TRBJ1-4; TRBD1 aligns across 8 bases. The CDR3 sequence is 18 residues long. The germline gives CDR1 MDHEN, CDR2 SYDVKM. V dropped 1 base and J dropped 4; count of bases not matched to a gene: 11. This chain's CDR3 is CASSLLIPRGPDNEKLFF. DNA for the CDR3: TGTGCCAGCAGTTTATTGATACCCAGGGGGCCGGATAATGAAAAACTGTTTTTT.

The chain couples TRBV9 to TRBJ2-2; D is perhaps TRBD1 (5 bases). Trimming stripped 3 bases from V and 3 bases from J, with 15 bases between. In germline, CDR1 is SGDLS, CDR2 YYNGEE. This CDR3 is built from 16 residues. This CDR3 is CASSGAGGADTGELFF. The CDR3, as DNA: TGTGCCAGCAGCGGAGCCGGTGGGGCCGACACCGGGGAGCTGTTTTTT.

The chain combines TRBV5-1 with TRBJ2-1, with TRBD2 matching 7 bases. The CDR3 sequence is 16 residues long. Germline V gene sequence: CDR1 SGHRS, CDR2 YFSETQ. Trimming at V came to 0 bases and at J to 2 bases, leaving 5 bases not matched to a gene. CDR3 residues: CASSLGGGSAYNEQFF. The CDR3 coding sequence is TGCGCCAGCAGCTTGGGGGGCGGGAGCGCCTACAATGAGCAGTTCTTC.

This clone has just a few counts. The chain has TRBV9 and TRBJ1-1; D unclear. Trimming cost V 2 bases and J 3 bases, with 5 bases left between them. This CDR3 has 12 residues. CDR1 SGDLS and CDR2 YYNGEE come from the germline V gene. The CDR3, as DNA: TGTGCCAGCAGCGTCGGGGACACTGAAGCTTTCTTT. It translates to CASSVGDTEAFF. The variable domain in full, with the rest retrieved from reference TRBV9 and TRBJ1-1, is DSGVTQTPKHLITATGQRVTLRCSPRSGDLSVYWYQQSLDQGLQFLIQYYNGEERAKGNILERFSAQQFPDLHSELNLSSLELGDSALYFCASSVGDTEAFFGQGTRLTVV.

This rearrangement joins TRBV28 to TRBJ2-5; D not resolved. CDR1 and CDR2 from the germline V gene are MDHEN and SYDVKM. The CDR3 covers 15 residues. V lost 6 bases and J lost 2, with 16 bases in between. The CDR3 loop reads CASSLGDWVQETQYF. CDR3 sequence (DNA): TGTGCCAGCAGCCTAGGAGACTGGGTTCAAGAGACCCAGTACTTC.

This chain uses TRBV27 with TRBJ2-2; 7 positions agree with TRBD1. The germline CDR1 and CDR2 sequences are MNHEY and SMNVEV (reference sequence). V trimming: 6 bases; J trimming: 2 bases; junction bases outside the gene matches: 3. The CDR3 is 14 residues long. CDR3 sequence reads: CASRGQPNTGELFF. For the CDR3, the DNA is TGTGCCAGCAGGGGACAGCCAAACACCGGGGAGCTGTTTTTT.

In nucleotides, the CDR3 is TGTGCCAGCAGTTTCCTCGGGGGACGTAGGTCCTACGAGCAGTACTTC. Amino acids: CASSFLGGRRSYEQYF. V is TRBV28 and J is TRBJ2-7; D is possibly TRBD2 (6 bases). Germline loops: CDR1 MDHEN, CDR2 SYDVKM. The CDR3 has 16 residues. The V gene lost 3 bases and the J gene lost 1 base, with 16 bases spanning the gap. Full variable domain (outside the CDR3, taken from reference TRBV28 and TRBJ2-7): DVKVTQSSRYLVKRTGEKVFLECVQDMDHENMFWYRQDPGLGLRLIYFSYDVKMKEKGDIPEGYSVSREKKERFSLILESASTNQTSMYLCASSFLGGRRSYEQYFGPGTRLTVT.

This clone has only a few counts. This chain links TRBV5-6 with TRBJ1-2; D is possibly TRBD1 (6 bases). The V gene lost 3 bases and the J gene lost 4 bases, with 10 bases spanning the gap. CDR1 and CDR2 from the germline V gene are SGHDT and YYEEEE. The length of the CDR3 is 13 residues. The CDR3 DNA reads as TGTGCCAGCAGCTCCGGGACACTCTATGGCTACACCTTC. It is translated as CASSSGTLYGYTF. Supplemented by reference TRBV5-6 and TRBJ1-2, the full variable domain reads DAGVTQSPTHLIKTRGQQVTLRCSPKSGHDTVSWYQQALGQGPQFIFQYYEEEERQRGNFPDRFSGHQFPNYSSELNVNALLLGDSALYLCASSSGTLYGYTFGSGTRLTVV.